Shown below are 5 T cell receptor beta chains from a single sample sequenced in a study of blood T cells in healthy people across ages. Sample-barcoded 5' priming and a J-beta primer mix drove a second PCR of roughly 7 to 11 cycles. TCRdb re-called the 5' RACE reads with MiXCR, one entry per CDR3 protein. The table shows over a million distinct CDR3 sequences, with under 30% occurring only once. These data also formed part of another study, on T cells of mothers and their children.

Sequences were obtained from blood. Every receptor here comes from a girl aged 2 to 9 in good health.

This clonotype showed up just a few times. The V and J genes are TRBV4-2 and TRBJ1-4; 10 positions agree with TRBD1. The germline V gene has CDR1 LGHNA and CDR2 YNFKEQ. The CDR3 consists of 18 residues. J lost 6 bases, V lost 0 bases, and 10 bases had no gene match. The CDR3 sequence: CASSQDPGQGTVDEKLFF. CDR3 nucleotides: TGTGCCAGCAGCCAAGATCCGGGACAGGGGACGGTCGATGAAAAACTGTTTTTT.

This chain connects TRBV3-1 to TRBJ2-1; TRBD1 agrees at 8 bases. Germline values: CDR1 LGHDT, CDR2 YNNKEL (reference sequence). There are 12 residues in the CDR3. V shed 4 bases, J shed 10 bases, and the junction held 3 bases outside the gene matches. The CDR3 loop is CASSRTGLEQFF. In DNA, the CDR3 is TGTGCCAGCAGCCGGACAGGGTTGGAGCAGTTCTTC.

The chain recombines TRBV29-1 with TRBJ1-3; D is undetermined. V shed 0 bases and J shed 0 bases, with 3 bases lying between them. Germline assignment: CDR1 SQVTM and CDR2 ANQGSEA. This CDR3 spans 13 amino acids. The CDR3 DNA reads TGCAGCGTTGAAGACACCTCTGGAAACACCATATATTTT. Translating gives CSVEDTSGNTIYF.

The chain uses TRBV7-9 and TRBJ2-3; 10 bases are shared with TRBD1. CDR1 and CDR2 from the germline V gene are SEHNR and FQNEAQ (reference sequence). This CDR3 has 17 amino acids. J lost 2 bases, V lost 5 bases, and 10 bases had no gene match. The CDR3, as DNA: TGTGCCAGCAGCCCCGGACCGGGACAGGGGCACACAGATACGCAGTATTTT. Amino acids: CASSPGPGQGHTDTQYF.

The chain recombines TRBV29-1 with TRBJ2-3, with 8 bases fitting TRBD1. V shed 5 bases, J shed 5 bases, and the junction held 15 bases outside the gene matches. Germline lookup yields CDR1 SQVTM and CDR2 ANQGSEA. The CDR3 contains 16 residues. CDR3 sequence: CSVTLVGLDREDTQYF. CDR3 nucleotides: TGCAGCGTTACCCTAGTCGGATTGGACAGGGAAGATACGCAGTATTTT.